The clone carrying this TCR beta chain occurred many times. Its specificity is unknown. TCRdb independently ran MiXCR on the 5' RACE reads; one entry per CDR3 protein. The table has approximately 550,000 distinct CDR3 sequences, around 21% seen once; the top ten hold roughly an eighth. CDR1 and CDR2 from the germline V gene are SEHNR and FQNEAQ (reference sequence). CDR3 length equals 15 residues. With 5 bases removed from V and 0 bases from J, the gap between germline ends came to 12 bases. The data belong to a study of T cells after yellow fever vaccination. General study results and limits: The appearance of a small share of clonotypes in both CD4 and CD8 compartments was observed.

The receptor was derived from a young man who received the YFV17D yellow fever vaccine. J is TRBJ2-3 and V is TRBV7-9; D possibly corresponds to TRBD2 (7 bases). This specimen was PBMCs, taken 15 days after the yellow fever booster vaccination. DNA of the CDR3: TGTGCCAGCAGCCCGGGGGGCCCTAGCACAGATACGCAGTATTTT. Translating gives CASSPGGPSTDTQYF.